This T cell receptor beta chain was sequenced in a study of radiation and T cells in renal cell carcinoma. Findings and limits, study-wide: Without pretreatment biopsies, baseline tumor clonotype presence was undetermined. From baseline, blood top tumor clonotypes peaked at 2 weeks post-radiation.

Sample time point: blood 2 weeks post-SBRT. Described treatment: 15 Gy SBRT to primary tumor, nephrectomy 4 weeks later. After SBRT, blood was collected at 2 and 4 weeks, plus baseline. Assay: immunoSEQ multiplex PCR; the TCRdb copy retains only in-frame clones and omits some. The sample records some 120,000 clones, around nine tenths being singletons. The CDR3 extends over 15 amino acids. Looked up from germline, CDR1 is LNHNV and CDR2 is YYDKDF (reference sequence). V lost 2 bases and J 2 bases, leaving 13 bases between the germline ends. This clone was found a few times. No antigen is known for it. The sequences come from blood, collected from a patient whose treatment included radiotherapy and nephrectomy. The source of this sequence is a woman between 65 and 79 years old with renal cell carcinoma. The rearrangement joins TRBV15 to TRBJ2-7; D may be TRBD1 (6 bases). CDR3 nucleotide sequence: TGTGCCACCAGCAGATCGGACAGACCGCCCTACGAGCAGTACTTC. Translation: CATSRSDRPPYEQYF.